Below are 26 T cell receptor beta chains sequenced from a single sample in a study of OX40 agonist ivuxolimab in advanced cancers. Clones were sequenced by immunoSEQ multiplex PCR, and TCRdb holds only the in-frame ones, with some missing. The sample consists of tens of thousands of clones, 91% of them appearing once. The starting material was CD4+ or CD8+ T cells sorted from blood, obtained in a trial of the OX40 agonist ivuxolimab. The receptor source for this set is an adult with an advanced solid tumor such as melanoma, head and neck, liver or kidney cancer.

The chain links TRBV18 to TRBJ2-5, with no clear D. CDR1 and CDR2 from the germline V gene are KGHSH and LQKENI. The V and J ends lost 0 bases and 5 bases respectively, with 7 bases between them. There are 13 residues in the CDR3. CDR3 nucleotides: TGTGCCAGCTCACCACCGAACGGGGAGACCCAGTACTTC. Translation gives CASSPPNGETQYF.

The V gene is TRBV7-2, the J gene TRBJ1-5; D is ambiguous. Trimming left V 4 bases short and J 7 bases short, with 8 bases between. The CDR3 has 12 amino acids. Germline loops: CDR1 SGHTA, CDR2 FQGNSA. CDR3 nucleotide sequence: TGTGCCAGCAGCTCGTTACGGCAGCCCCAGCATTTT. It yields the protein CASSSLRQPQHF. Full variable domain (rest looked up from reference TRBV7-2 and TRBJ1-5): GAGVSQSPSNKVTEKGKDVELRCDPISGHTALYWYRQSLGQGLEFLIYFQGNSAPDKSGLPSDRFSAERTGGSVSTLTIQRTQQEDSAVYLCASSSLRQPQHFGDGTRLSIL.

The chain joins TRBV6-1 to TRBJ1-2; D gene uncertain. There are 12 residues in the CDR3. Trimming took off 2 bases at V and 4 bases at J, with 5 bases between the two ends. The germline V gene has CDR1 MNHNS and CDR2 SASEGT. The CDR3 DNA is TGTGCCAGCAGTGAATCTGTCTATGGCTACACCTTC. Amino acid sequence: CASSESVYGYTF.

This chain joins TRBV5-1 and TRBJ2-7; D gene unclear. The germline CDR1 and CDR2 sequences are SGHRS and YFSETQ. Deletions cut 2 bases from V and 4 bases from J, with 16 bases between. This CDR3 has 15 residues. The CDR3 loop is CASSLRSTSIYEQYF. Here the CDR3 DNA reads TGCGCCAGCAGCTTAAGGTCGACATCGATTTACGAGCAGTACTTC.

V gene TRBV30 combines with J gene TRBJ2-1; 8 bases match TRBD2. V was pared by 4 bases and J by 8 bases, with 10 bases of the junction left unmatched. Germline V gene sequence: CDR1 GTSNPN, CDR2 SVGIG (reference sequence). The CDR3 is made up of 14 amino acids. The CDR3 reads CAWKVSGSRYEQFF. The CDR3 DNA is TGTGCCTGGAAAGTAAGCGGGAGCAGGTATGAGCAGTTCTTC.

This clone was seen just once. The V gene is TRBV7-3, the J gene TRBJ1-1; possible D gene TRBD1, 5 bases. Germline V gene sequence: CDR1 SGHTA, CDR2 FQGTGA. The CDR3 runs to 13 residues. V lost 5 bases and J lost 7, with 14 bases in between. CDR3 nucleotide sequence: TGTGCCAGCAGCCCCGCAGCGGGGGGTGAAGCTTTCTTT. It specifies CASSPAAGGEAFF.

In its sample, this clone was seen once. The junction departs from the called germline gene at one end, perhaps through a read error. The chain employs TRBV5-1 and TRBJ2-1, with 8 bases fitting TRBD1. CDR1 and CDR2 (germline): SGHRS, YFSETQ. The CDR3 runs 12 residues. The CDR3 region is CASSFWTGPWVF. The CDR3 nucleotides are TGCGCCAGCAGCTTTTGGACAGGGCCCTGGGTCTTC.

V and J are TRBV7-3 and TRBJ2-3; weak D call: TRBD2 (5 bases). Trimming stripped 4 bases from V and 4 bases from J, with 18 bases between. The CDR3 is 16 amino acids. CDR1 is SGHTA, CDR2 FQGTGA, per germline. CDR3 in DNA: TGTGCCAGCAGCTCTTACCCCGAGGGCCACGCAGATACGCAGTATTTT. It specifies CASSSYPEGHADTQYF.

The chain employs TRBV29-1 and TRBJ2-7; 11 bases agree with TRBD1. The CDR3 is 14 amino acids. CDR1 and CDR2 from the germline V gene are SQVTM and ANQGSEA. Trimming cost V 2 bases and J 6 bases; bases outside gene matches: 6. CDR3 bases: TGCAGCGTTGAACGGACAGGGGGCAGTTTCGAGCAGTACTTC. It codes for CSVERTGGSFEQYF.

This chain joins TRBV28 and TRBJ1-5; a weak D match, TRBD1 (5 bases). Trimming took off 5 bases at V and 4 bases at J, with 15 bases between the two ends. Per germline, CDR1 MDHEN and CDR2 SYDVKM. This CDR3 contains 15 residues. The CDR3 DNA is TGTGCCAGCAGTCCGTCAGGGAGTGCAAATCAGCCCCAGCATTTT. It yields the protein CASSPSGSANQPQHF.

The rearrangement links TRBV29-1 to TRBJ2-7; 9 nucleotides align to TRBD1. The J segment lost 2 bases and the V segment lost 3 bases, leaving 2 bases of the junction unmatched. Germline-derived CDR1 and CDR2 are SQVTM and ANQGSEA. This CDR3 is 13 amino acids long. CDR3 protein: CSVDGQGPYEQYF. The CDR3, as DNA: TGCAGCGTTGACGGACAGGGGCCCTACGAGCAGTACTTC.

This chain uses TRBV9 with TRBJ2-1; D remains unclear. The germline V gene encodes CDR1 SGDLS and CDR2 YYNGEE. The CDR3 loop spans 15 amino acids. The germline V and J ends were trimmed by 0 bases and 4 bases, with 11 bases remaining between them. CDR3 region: CASSVEASRYNEQFF. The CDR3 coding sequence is TGTGCCAGCAGCGTAGAGGCCTCCCGGTACAATGAGCAGTTCTTC. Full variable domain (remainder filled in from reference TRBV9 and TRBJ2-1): DSGVTQTPKHLITATGQRVTLRCSPRSGDLSVYWYQQSLDQGLQFLIQYYNGEERAKGNILERFSAQQFPDLHSELNLSSLELGDSALYFCASSVEASRYNEQFFGPGTRLTVL.

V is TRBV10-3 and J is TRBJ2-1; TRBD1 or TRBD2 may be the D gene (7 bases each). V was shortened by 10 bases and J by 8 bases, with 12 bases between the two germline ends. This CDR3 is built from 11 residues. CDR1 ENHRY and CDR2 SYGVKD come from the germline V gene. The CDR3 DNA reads TGTGCCACTCAGGGGGGGGATGAGCAGTTCTTC. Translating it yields CATQGGDEQFF.

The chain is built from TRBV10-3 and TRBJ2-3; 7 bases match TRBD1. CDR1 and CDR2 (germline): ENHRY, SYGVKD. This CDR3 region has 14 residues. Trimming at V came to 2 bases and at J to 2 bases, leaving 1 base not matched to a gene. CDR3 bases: TGTGCCATCAGTGAGGGACAGGACACAGATACGCAGTATTTT. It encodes CAISEGQDTDTQYF.

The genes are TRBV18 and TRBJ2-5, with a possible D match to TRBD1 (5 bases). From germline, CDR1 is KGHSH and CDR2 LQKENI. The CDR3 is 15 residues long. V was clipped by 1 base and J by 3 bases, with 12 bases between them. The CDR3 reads CASSPRAGSKETQYF. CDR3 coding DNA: TGTGCCAGCTCACCACGGGCAGGGTCCAAAGAGACCCAGTACTTC.

CDR3 sequence (DNA): TGTGCCAGTTCATCACGGACAGGGGGCTACGAGCAGTACTTC. The encoded protein is CASSSRTGGYEQYF. The V call is TRBV19, the J call TRBJ2-7; TRBD1 matches 10 bases. This CDR3 contains 14 residues. In germline, CDR1 is LNHDA, CDR2 SQIVND (reference sequence). V shed 8 bases, J shed 3 bases, and the junction held 7 bases outside the gene matches.

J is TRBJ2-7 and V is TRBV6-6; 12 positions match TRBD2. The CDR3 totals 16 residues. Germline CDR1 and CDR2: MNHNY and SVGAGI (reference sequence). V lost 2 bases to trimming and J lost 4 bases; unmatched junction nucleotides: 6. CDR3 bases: TGTGCCAGCAGTTACCATGGACTAGCGGGAACGTACGAGCAGTACTTC. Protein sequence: CASSYHGLAGTYEQYF.

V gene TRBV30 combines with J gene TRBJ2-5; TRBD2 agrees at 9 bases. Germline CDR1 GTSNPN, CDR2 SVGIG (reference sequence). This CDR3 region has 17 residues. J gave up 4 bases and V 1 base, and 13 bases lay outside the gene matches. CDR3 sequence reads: CAWSGRPGLAVGETQYF. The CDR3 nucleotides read TGTGCCTGGAGTGGCCGCCCGGGACTAGCCGTCGGAGAGACCCAGTACTTC.

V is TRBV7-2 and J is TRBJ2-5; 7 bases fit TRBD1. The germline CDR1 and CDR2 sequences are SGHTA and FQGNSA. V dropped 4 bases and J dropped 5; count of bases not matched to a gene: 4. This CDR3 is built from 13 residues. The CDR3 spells CASSYGTAETQYF. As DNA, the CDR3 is TGTGCCAGCAGCTACGGGACAGCGGAGACCCAGTACTTC.

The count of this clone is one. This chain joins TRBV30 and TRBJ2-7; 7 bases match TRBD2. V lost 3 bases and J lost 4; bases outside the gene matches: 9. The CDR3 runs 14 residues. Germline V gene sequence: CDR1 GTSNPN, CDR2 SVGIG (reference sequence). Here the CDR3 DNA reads TGTGCCTGGAGCACCGGACTAGTAGATTACGAGCAGTACTTC. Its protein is CAWSTGLVDYEQYF.

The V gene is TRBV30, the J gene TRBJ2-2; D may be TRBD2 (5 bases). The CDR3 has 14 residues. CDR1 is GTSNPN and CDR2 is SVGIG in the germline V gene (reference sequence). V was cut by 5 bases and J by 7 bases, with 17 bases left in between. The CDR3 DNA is TGTGCCTGGGCAGTGGCAGCTGAGGGCGGGGAGCTGTTTTTT. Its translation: CAWAVAAEGGELFF.

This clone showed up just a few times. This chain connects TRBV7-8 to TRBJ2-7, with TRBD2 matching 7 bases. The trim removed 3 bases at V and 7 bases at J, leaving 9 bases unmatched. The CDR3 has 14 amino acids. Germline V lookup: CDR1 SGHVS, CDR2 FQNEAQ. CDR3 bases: TGTGCCAGCAGCTTGGGACTCCCGGGGGGTGAGCAGTACTTC. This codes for CASSLGLPGGEQYF. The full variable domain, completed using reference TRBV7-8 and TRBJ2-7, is GAGVSQSPRYKVAKRGQDVALRCDPISGHVSLFWYQQALGQGPEFLTYFQNEAQLDKSGLPSDRFFAERPEGSVSTLKIQRTQQEDSAVYLCASSLGLPGGEQYFGPGTRLTVT.

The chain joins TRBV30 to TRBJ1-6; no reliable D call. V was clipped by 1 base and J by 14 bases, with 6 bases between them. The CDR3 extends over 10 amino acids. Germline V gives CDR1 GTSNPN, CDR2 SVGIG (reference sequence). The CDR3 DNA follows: TGTGCCTGGAGTGCCGGGACCCTCCACTTT. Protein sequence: CAWSAGTLHF.

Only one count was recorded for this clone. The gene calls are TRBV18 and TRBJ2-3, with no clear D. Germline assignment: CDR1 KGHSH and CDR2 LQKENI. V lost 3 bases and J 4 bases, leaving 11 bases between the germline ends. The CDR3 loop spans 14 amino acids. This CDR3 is CASSPPTQPDTQYF. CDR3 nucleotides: TGTGCCAGCTCACCGCCGACCCAGCCAGATACGCAGTATTTT.

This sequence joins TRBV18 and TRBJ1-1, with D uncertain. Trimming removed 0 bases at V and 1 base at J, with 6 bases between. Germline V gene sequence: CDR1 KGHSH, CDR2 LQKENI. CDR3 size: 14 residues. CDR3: CASSPPAANTEAFF. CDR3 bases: TGTGCCAGCTCACCACCGGCGGCGAACACTGAAGCTTTCTTT.

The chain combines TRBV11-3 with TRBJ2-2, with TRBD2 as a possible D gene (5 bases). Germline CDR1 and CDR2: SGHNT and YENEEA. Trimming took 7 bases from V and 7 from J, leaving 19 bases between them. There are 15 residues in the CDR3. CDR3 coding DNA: TGTGCCAGCAACCAATGGGTTACTGAGGGCGGGGAGCTGTTTTTT. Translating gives CASNQWVTEGGELFF.